The 17 T cell receptor beta chains listed next were all sequenced from one sample in a study of blood T cell repertoires in COVID-19 (dated by TCRdb to the early 2020s). Libraries were built with the immunoSEQ multiplex PCR assay. TCRdb took over this immuneACCESS table, retaining in-frame rearrangements with V and J assigned. Such tables are incomplete; in checked studies, under half of the missing clones stem from an unresolved V gene, and the remainder is unexplained. The sample includes about 160,000 clones, with roughly 84% observed a single time. 7% to 7.5% of the sample goes to the ten largest clones. Material for sequencing was PBMCs or T cells enriched from blood (not recorded which). Every receptor here comes from a woman aged 50 to 60 who had recovered from COVID-19.

The count of this clone is one. J is TRBJ2-5 and V is TRBV7-2; 7 bases align to TRBD2. This CDR3 is 15 amino acids long. V lost 5 bases to trimming and J lost 4 bases; unmatched junction nucleotides: 10. Germline assignment: CDR1 SGHTA and CDR2 FQGNSA. CDR3 sequence reads: CASSPHGLAGETQYF. The CDR3 DNA is TGTGCCAGCAGCCCCCACGGGTTAGCGGGAGAGACCCAGTACTTC.

By sample fraction, this clone is medium-sized. The V and J genes are TRBV10-2 and TRBJ2-1; 7 bases are a match to TRBD2. The CDR3 spans 14 residues. V dropped 4 bases and J dropped 7; count of bases not matched to a gene: 7. CDR1 WSHSY and CDR2 SAAADI come from the germline V gene. The CDR3 nucleotides read TGCGCCAGCAGTGTTGCGGGAGAGGCAAATGAGCAGTTCTTC. Its protein is CASSVAGEANEQFF.

The CDR3 loop is CAWSVMDRINSPLHF. The CDR3, as DNA: TGTGCCTGGAGTGTAATGGACAGGATTAATTCACCCCTCCACTTT. The chain has TRBV30 and TRBJ1-6, with 7 bases fitting TRBD1. The CDR3 consists of 15 residues. With 0 bases clipped from V and 6 bases from J, the junction kept 5 bases outside the gene matches. Germline-derived CDR1 and CDR2 are GTSNPN and SVGIG (reference sequence). Drawing the rest from reference TRBV30 and TRBJ1-6, the complete variable domain is SQTIHQWPATLVQPVGSPLSLECTVEGTSNPNLYWYRQAAGRGLQLLFYSVGIGQISSEVPQNLSASRPQDRQFILSSKKLLLSDSGFYLCAWSVMDRINSPLHFGNGTRLTVT.

Turning to this clone: The sample contains more than one DNA sequence encoding this CDR3. The chain carries TRBV2 and TRBJ1-1; TRBD1 aligns across 7 bases. Germline trimming cut 7 bases from V and 0 bases from J; bases unmatched to any gene: 8. Germline-derived CDR1 and CDR2 are SNHLY and FYNNEI. The CDR3 length is 15 residues. The CDR3 region is CASKGGGSLNTEAFF. The CDR3 DNA reads TGTGCCAGCAAAGGGGGCGGGTCTTTGAACACTGAAGCTTTCTTT.

This chain links TRBV9 with TRBJ2-2; maybe TRBD1 (6 bases). Trimming cost V 0 bases and J 4 bases, with 13 bases left between them. The CDR3 runs to 16 residues. Germline V gene lookup returns CDR1 SGDLS and CDR2 YYNGEE. The CDR3 loop is CASSVGGEGGTGELFF. The DNA for the CDR3 is TGTGCCAGCAGCGTAGGTGGGGAAGGGGGCACCGGGGAGCTGTTTTTT.

The chain employs TRBV7-3 and TRBJ2-3, with D tentatively TRBD1 (6 bases). Germline values: CDR1 SGHTA, CDR2 FQGTGA. There are 14 residues in the CDR3. Deletions cut 5 bases from V and 8 bases from J, with 17 bases between. CDR3 nucleotide sequence: TGTGCCAGCAGCCCGACCGGAACAGGGAGTACGCAGTATTTT. Its protein is CASSPTGTGSTQYF.

J is TRBJ2-6 and V is TRBV3-1 (or the pseudogene TRBV3-2); TRBD1 might be the D (6 bases). CDR1 and CDR2 (germline): LGHDT, YNNKEL (reference sequence). The CDR3 runs to 16 residues. V lost 4 bases and J 0 bases, leaving 10 bases between the germline ends. CDR3 DNA sequence: TGTGCCAGCAGCCCCGGACAGCTCTCTGGGGCCAACGTCCTGACTTTC. This sequence encodes CASSPGQLSGANVLTF.

The chain employs TRBV6-2 or TRBV6-3 and TRBJ2-2; TRBD2 aligns across 11 bases. The CDR3 runs 24 residues. Looked up from germline, CDR1 is MNHEY and CDR2 is SVGEGT. V shed 6 bases, J shed 7 bases, and the junction held 34 bases outside the gene matches. The CDR3 region is CASSPVGHDRSGLAGFGLDGELFF. CDR3 sequence (DNA): TGTGCCAGCAGCCCTGTGGGTCACGACAGGAGCGGACTAGCGGGTTTCGGGTTAGACGGGGAGCTGTTTTTT.

The V call is TRBV5-1, the J call TRBJ2-5; 10 bases line up with TRBD2. Trimming removed 2 bases from V and 4 bases from J; junction bases left unmatched: 5. Germline CDR1 is SGHRS and CDR2 is YFSETQ. The CDR3 loop spans 15 amino acids. In DNA form, the CDR3 reads TGCGCCAGCAGCTTACTAGCGGGAAACACAGAGACCCAGTACTTC. Residues: CASSLLAGNTETQYF.

The chain is built from TRBV19 and TRBJ1-4, with 8 bases lining up with TRBD1. J gave up 0 bases and V 8 bases, and 2 bases lay outside the gene matches. Germline CDR1 and CDR2: LNHDA and SQIVND (reference sequence). CDR3 length equals 14 residues. DNA of the CDR3: TGTGCCAGTGGACAGGGTACAACTAATGAAAAACTGTTTTTT. Protein product: CASGQGTTNEKLFF.

The chain combines TRBV5-4 with TRBJ2-7, with 7 bases that match TRBD1. This CDR3 contains 13 residues. V lost 1 base to trimming and J lost 6 bases; unmatched junction nucleotides: 4. Germline V CDR1 and CDR2: SGHNT, YYREEE (reference sequence). The CDR3 region is CASSLRGGGEQYF. The CDR3 DNA follows: TGTGCCAGCAGCTTGAGAGGGGGCGGCGAGCAGTACTTC.

This clone was recorded a few times. The chain joins TRBV25-1 to TRBJ1-6, with TRBD1 as a possible D gene (5 bases). The V gene lost 6 bases and the J gene lost 4 bases, with 7 bases spanning the gap. CDR1 MGHDK and CDR2 SYGVNS come from the germline V gene. The CDR3 spans 13 residues. The CDR3 here is CASRGEYNSPLHF. CDR3 DNA: TGTGCCAGCAGAGGGGAATATAATTCACCCCTCCACTTT.

J is TRBJ2-3 and V is TRBV7-9, with 10 bases aligning to TRBD2. This CDR3 has 15 residues. V was clipped by 4 bases and J by 10 bases; unmatched bases: 11. Germline loops: CDR1 SEHNR, CDR2 FQNEAQ (reference sequence). CDR3 sequence: CASSSPSGRAIAQYF. The CDR3 DNA follows: TGTGCCAGCAGCTCCCCAAGCGGGAGGGCCATTGCGCAGTATTTT.

This chain uses TRBV19 with TRBJ2-2; D possibly corresponds to TRBD2 (5 bases). CDR3 length equals 16 residues. Between the trimmed V and J ends, which lost 0 bases and 4 bases, there was a span of 12 bases. Germline CDR1 LNHDA, CDR2 SQIVND (reference sequence). The CDR3 protein is CASSIDRGLGTGELFF. CDR3 bases: TGTGCCAGTAGTATAGATCGGGGTCTAGGCACCGGGGAGCTGTTTTTT.

The chain combines TRBV28 with TRBJ1-1, with TRBD1 identical over 10 bases. The trim removed 5 bases at V and 3 bases at J, leaving 6 bases unmatched. Germline V gene lookup returns CDR1 MDHEN and CDR2 SYDVKM. The CDR3 consists of 15 residues. The CDR3 loop is CASSSPTGGDTEAFF. CDR3 coding DNA: TGTGCCAGCAGTAGCCCGACAGGGGGCGACACTGAAGCTTTCTTT.

The chain combines TRBV6-5 with TRBJ2-1; no definite D call. The CDR3 length is 11 residues. V gave up 4 bases and J gave up 8 bases, with 6 bases separating them. Germline loops: CDR1 MNHEY, CDR2 SVGAGI. The CDR3: CASSSRDEQFF. The CDR3, as DNA: TGTGCCAGCAGTTCCCGGGATGAGCAGTTCTTC.

The chain has TRBV28 and TRBJ1-2, with D hard to call. Germline CDR1 is MDHEN and CDR2 is SYDVKM. V lost 5 bases, J lost 4 bases, and 35 bases lay in between. This CDR3 spans 21 amino acids. The CDR3 loop is CASSPPTSLSSNYRGFYGYTF. The CDR3 DNA follows: TGTGCCAGCAGTCCACCGACAAGCCTTTCATCTAACTATAGAGGGTTCTATGGCTACACCTTC.